This entry lists 5 T cell receptor beta chains sequenced from one sample in a study of blood T cell repertoires in COVID-19. Assay: immunoSEQ multiplex PCR; the TCRdb copy retains only in-frame clones and omits some. The sample contains about 250,000 clones, just under 85% of which appear only once. Source material: peripheral blood. The receptors shown here come from a man older than 75 with acute or convalescent COVID-19.

This chain uses TRBV3-1 (or the pseudogene TRBV3-2) with TRBJ1-4, with D unresolved. The CDR3 totals 17 residues. Germline V gene lookup returns CDR1 LGHDT and CDR2 YNNKEL (reference sequence). V lost 2 bases and J lost 0, with 13 bases in between. This chain's CDR3 is CASSQTYHLATNEKLFF. In DNA form, the CDR3 reads TGTGCCAGCAGCCAAACCTACCACCTTGCAACTAATGAAAAACTGTTTTTT.

V and J are TRBV7-8 and TRBJ1-1; maybe TRBD1 (5 bases). CDR3 length equals 13 residues. Trimming cost V 4 bases and J 4 bases, with 10 bases left between them. Germline CDR1 is SGHVS and CDR2 is FQNEAQ. In DNA, the CDR3 is TGTGCCAGCAGCTCCCGGGGGAGCACTGAAGCTTTCTTT. It yields the protein CASSSRGSTEAFF.

The gene calls are TRBV15 and TRBJ1-5; TRBD1 agrees at 7 bases. J was trimmed by 4 bases and V by 5 bases; bases with no gene match: 8. This CDR3 contains 15 residues. Germline CDR1 and CDR2: LNHNV and YYDKDF (reference sequence). CDR3 sequence: CATSLTIQGNQPQHF. The CDR3 DNA follows: TGTGCCACCAGCCTTACCATACAGGGGAATCAGCCCCAGCATTTT.

This chain joins TRBV10-1 and TRBJ2-7; 12 positions match TRBD1. This CDR3 has 15 residues. The V and J ends lost 0 bases and 7 bases, in that order; junction bases with no gene match: 4. Germline CDR1 and CDR2: WNHNN and SYGVQD (reference sequence). The CDR3: CASSESGQGAGEQYF. The CDR3 DNA reads as TGCGCCAGCAGTGAGTCGGGACAGGGGGCGGGGGAGCAGTACTTC.

The chain carries TRBV24-1 and TRBJ2-3; TRBD1 might be the D (6 bases). The V end was cut by 5 bases, the J end by 2 bases, with 13 bases between. The germline CDR1 and CDR2 sequences are KGHDR and SFDVKD. This CDR3 contains 15 residues. This chain's CDR3 is CATSATGHSTDTQYF. CDR3 nucleotides: TGTGCCACCAGTGCAACGGGACACTCCACAGATACGCAGTATTTT.